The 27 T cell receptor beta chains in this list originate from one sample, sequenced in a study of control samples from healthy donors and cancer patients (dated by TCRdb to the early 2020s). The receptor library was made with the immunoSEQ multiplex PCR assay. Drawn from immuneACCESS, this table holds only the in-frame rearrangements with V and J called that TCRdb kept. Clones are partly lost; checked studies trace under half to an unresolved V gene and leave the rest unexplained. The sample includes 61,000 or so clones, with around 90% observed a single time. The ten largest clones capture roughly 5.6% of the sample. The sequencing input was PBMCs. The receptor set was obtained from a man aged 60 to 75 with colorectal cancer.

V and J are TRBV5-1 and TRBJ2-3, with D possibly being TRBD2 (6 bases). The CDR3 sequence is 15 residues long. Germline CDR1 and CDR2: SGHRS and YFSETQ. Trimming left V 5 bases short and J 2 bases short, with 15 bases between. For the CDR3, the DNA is TGCGCCAGCAGGTTTCGGGGGTCAACCACAGATACGCAGTATTTT. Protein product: CASRFRGSTTDTQYF.

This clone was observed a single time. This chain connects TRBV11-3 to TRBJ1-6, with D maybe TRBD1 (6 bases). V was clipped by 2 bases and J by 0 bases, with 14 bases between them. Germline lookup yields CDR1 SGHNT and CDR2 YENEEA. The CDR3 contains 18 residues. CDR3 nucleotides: TGTGCCAGCAGCTTACTGGGGGCAGCCGACTCCTATAATTCACCCCTCCACTTT. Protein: CASSLLGAADSYNSPLHF.

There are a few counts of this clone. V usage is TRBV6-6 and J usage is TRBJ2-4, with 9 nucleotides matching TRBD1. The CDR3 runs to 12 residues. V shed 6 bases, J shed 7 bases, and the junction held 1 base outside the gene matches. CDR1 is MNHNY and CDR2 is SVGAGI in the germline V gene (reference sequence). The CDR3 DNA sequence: TGTGCCAGCAGAGGACAGGGGAACATTCAGTACTTC. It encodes CASRGQGNIQYF.

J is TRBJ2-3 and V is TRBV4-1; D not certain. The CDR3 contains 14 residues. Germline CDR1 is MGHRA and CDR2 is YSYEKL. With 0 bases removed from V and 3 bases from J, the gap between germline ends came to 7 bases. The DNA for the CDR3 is TGCGCCAGCAGCCAAGATCGGGCAACAGATACGCAGTATTTT. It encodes CASSQDRATDTQYF.

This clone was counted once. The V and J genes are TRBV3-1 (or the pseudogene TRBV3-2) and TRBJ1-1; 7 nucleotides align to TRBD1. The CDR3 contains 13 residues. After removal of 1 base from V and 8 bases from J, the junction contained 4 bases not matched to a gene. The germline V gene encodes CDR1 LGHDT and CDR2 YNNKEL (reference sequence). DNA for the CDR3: TGTGCCAGCAGCCAAGTTCCGACAGGGGAAGCTTTCTTT. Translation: CASSQVPTGEAFF.

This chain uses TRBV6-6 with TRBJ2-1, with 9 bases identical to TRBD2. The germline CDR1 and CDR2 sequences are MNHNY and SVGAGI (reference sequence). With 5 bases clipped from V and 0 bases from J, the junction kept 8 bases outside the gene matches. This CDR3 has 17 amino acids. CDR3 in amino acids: CASSQTSGWSSYNEQFF. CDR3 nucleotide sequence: TGTGCCAGCAGTCAGACTAGCGGATGGAGCTCCTACAATGAGCAGTTCTTC.

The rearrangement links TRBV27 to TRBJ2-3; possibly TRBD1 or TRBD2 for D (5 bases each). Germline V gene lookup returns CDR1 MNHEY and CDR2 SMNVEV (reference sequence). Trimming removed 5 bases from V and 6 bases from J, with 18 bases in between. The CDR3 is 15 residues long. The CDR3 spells CASSIRDPFGDTQYF. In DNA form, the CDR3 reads TGTGCCAGCAGTATCCGGGACCCCTTTGGGGATACGCAGTATTTT.

This chain's CDR3 is CASSFDATGGFSGNTIYF. CDR3 bases: TGTGCCAGCAGCTTTGATGCGACAGGGGGGTTTTCTGGAAACACCATATATTTT. The chain carries TRBV5-4 and TRBJ1-3; 9 nucleotides align to TRBD1. CDR1 and CDR2 (germline): SGHNT, YYREEE (reference sequence). Unmatched junction bases numbered 10, after V lost 2 bases and J lost 1 base. The CDR3 is 18 amino acids.

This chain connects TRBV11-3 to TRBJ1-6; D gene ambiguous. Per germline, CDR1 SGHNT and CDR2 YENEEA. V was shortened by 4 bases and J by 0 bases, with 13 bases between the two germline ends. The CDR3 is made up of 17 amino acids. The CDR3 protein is CASSSDQMSSYNSPLHF. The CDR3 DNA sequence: TGTGCCAGCAGCTCGGACCAGATGAGCTCCTATAATTCACCCCTCCACTTT.

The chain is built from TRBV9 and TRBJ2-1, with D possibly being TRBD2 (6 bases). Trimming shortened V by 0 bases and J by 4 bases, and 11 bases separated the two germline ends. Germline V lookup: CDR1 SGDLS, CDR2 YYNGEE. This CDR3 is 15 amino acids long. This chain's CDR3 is CASSVGAGPYNEQFF. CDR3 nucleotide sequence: TGTGCCAGCAGCGTAGGGGCGGGGCCATACAATGAGCAGTTCTTC. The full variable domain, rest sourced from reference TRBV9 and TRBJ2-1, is DSGVTQTPKHLITATGQRVTLRCSPRSGDLSVYWYQQSLDQGLQFLIQYYNGEERAKGNILERFSAQQFPDLHSELNLSSLELGDSALYFCASSVGAGPYNEQFFGPGTRLTVL.

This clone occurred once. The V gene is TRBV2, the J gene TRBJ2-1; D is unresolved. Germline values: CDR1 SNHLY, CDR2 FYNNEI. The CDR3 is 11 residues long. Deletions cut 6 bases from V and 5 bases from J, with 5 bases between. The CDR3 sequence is CASSLNNEQFF. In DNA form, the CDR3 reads TGTGCCAGCAGCCTTAACAATGAGCAGTTCTTC.

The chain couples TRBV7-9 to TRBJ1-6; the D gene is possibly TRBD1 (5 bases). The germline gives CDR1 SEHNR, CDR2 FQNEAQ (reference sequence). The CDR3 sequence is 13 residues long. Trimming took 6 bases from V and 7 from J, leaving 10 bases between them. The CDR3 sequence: CASRGEGNSPLHF. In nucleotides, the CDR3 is TGTGCCAGCAGGGGAGAGGGGAATTCACCCCTCCACTTT. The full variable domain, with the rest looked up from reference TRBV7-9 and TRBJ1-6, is DTGVSQNPRHKITKRGQNVTFRCDPISEHNRLYWYRQTLGQGPEFLTYFQNEAQLEKSRLLSDRFSAERPKGSFSTLEIQRTEQGDSAMYLCASRGEGNSPLHFGNGTRLTVT.

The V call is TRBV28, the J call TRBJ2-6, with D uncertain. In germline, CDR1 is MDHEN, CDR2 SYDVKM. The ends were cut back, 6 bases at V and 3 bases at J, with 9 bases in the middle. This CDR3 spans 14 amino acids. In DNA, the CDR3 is TGTGCCAGCAGCTCCCCCTTTGGGGCCAACGTCCTGACTTTC. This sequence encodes CASSSPFGANVLTF.

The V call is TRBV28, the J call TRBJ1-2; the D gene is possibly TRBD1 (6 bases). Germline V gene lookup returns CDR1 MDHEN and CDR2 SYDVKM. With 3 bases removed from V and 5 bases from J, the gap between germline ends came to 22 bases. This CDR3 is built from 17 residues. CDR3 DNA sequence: TGTGCCAGCAGTTTTGGGGATCGGGGGCAAAGAAAATATGGCTACACCTTC. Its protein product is CASSFGDRGQRKYGYTF.

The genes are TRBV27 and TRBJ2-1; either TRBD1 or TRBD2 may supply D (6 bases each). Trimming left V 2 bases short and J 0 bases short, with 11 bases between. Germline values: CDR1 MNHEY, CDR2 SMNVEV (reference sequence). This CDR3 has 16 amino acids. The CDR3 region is CASSLAGTLSYNEQFF. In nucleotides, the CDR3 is TGTGCCAGCAGTTTAGCGGGGACACTCTCCTACAATGAGCAGTTCTTC.

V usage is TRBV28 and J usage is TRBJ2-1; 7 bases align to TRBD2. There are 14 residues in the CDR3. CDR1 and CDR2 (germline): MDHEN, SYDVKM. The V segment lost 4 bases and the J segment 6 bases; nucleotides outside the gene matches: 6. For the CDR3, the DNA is TGTGCCAGCAGTTCTCCGGGACTAACCAATGAGCAGTTCTTC. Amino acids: CASSSPGLTNEQFF.

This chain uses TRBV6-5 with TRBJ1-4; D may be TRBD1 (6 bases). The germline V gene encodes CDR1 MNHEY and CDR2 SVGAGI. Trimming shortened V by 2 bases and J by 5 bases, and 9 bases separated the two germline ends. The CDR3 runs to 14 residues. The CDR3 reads CASSYEGGNEKLFF. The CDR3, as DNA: TGTGCCAGCAGTTACGAAGGGGGGAATGAAAAACTGTTTTTT.

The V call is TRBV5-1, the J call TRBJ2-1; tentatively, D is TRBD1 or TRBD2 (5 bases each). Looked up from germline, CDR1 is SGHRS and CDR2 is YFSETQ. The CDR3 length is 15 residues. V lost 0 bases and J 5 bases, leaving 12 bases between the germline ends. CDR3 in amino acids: CASSLGGRTHNEQFF. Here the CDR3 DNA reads TGCGCCAGCAGCTTGGGGGGACGGACCCACAATGAGCAGTTCTTC.

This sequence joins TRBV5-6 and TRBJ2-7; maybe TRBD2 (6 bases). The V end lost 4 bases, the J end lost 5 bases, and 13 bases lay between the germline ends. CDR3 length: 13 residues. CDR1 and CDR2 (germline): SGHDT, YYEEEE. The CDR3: CASSGGYRNEQYF. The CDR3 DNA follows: TGTGCCAGCAGCGGAGGGTACCGTAACGAGCAGTACTTC.

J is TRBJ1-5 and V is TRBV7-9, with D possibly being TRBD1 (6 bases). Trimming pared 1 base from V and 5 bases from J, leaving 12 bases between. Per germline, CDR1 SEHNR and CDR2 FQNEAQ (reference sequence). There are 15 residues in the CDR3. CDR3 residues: CASSLEGTLYQPQHF. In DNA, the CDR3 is TGTGCCAGCAGCTTAGAGGGGACACTCTATCAGCCCCAGCATTTT.

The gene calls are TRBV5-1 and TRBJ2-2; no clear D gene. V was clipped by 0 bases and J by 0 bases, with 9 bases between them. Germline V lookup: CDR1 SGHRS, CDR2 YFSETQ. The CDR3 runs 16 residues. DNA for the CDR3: TGCGCCAGCAGCTTGGTTTTTGATGCGAACACCGGGGAGCTGTTTTTT. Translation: CASSLVFDANTGELFF.

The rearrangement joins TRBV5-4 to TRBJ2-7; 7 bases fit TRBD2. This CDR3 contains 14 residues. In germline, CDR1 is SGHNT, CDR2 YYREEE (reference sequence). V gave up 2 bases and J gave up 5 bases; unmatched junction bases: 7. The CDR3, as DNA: TGTGCCAGCAGCTTAGGACTAGAAACGGACGAGCAGTACTTC. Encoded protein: CASSLGLETDEQYF.

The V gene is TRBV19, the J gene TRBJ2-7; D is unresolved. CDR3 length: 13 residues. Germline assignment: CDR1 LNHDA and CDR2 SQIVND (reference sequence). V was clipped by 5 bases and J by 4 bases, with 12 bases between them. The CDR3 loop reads CASSPKNLYEQYF. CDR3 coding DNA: TGTGCCAGTAGTCCGAAGAACCTTTACGAGCAGTACTTC.

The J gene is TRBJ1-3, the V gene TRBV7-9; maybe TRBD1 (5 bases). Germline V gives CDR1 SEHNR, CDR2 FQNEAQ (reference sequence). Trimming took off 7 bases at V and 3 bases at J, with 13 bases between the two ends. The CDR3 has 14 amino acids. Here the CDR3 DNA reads TGTGCCAGCAACCGGGGGGGGAGTGGAAACACCATATATTTT. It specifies CASNRGGSGNTIYF.

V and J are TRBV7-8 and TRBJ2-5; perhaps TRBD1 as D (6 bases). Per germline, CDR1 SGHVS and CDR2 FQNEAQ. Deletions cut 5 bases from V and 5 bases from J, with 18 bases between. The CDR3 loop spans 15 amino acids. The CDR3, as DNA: TGTGCCAGCAGCCCCCGAACAGGGTCCGGGGAGACCCAGTACTTC. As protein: CASSPRTGSGETQYF.

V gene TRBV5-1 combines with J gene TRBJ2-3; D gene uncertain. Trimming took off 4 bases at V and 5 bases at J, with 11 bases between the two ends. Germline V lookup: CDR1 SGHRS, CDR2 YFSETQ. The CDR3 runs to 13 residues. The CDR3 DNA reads TGCGCCAGCAGCCTCGATCAGGTAGATACGCAGTATTTT. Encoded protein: CASSLDQVDTQYF. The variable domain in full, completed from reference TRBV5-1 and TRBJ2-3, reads KAGVTQTPRYLIKTRGQQVTLSCSPISGHRSVSWYQQTPGQGLQFLFEYFSETQRNKGNFPGRFSGRQFSNSRSEMNVSTLELGDSALYLCASSLDQVDTQYFGPGTRLTVL.

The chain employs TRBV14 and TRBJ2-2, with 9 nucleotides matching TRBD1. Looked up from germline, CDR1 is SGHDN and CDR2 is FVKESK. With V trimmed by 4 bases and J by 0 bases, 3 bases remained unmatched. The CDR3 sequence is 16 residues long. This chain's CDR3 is CASSRDRVSNTGELFF. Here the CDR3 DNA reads TGTGCCAGCAGCCGGGACAGGGTGTCGAACACCGGGGAGCTGTTTTTT.